The next 25 T cell receptor beta chains were all read from a single sample in a study of blood T cell repertoires in COVID-19. Generated by immunoSEQ multiplex PCR, the TCRdb table keeps only in-frame clones and is missing some. Of 200,000 to 250,000 clones in the sample, 70% to 85% were seen once. Material: PBMCs or T cells enriched from blood (not recorded which). These receptors were obtained from a man between 60 and 70 years old who had recovered from COVID-19.

This chain links TRBV21-1 with TRBJ1-5. TRBV21-1 constitutes a pseudogene. The CDR3 extends over 15 amino acids. The CDR3 DNA follows: TGTGCCAGCAGCAGCGGCATACAAAGCAATCAGCCCCAGCATTTT. It yields the protein CASSSGIQSNQPQHF.

Note on this clone: Different DNA sequences within this sample yield the same CDR3. The chain carries TRBV6-5 and TRBJ1-2; 7 positions match TRBD1. The CDR3 is made up of 12 amino acids. Losses at the gene ends were 5 bases for V and 4 bases for J; bases not matched to a gene: 1. Germline lookup yields CDR1 MNHEY and CDR2 SVGAGI. The CDR3 loop is CASSRQGYGYTF. The CDR3 DNA reads as TGTGCCAGCAGTCGACAGGGCTATGGCTACACCTTC.

The chain carries TRBV13 and TRBJ1-6, with D maybe TRBD1 (5 bases). Germline V gene data show CDR1 as PRHDT and CDR2 as FYEKMQ (reference sequence). This CDR3 spans 16 amino acids. V shed 5 bases and J shed 5 bases, with 16 bases lying between them. CDR3 nucleotides: TGTGCCAGCAGCCCCGGGGGGGGGAGGAATAATTCACCCCTCCACTTT. Translating it yields CASSPGGGRNNSPLHF.

This clone was recorded once. The rearrangement uses TRBV30 and TRBJ1-2; D call uncertain. The CDR3 length is 14 residues. The germline gives CDR1 GTSNPN, CDR2 SVGIG (reference sequence). V shed 3 bases and J shed 5 bases, with 16 bases lying between them. CDR3 residues: CAWSPDNFLYGYTF. The DNA for the CDR3 is TGTGCCTGGAGCCCTGACAATTTTCTATATGGCTACACCTTC.

This clone was detected once. This chain connects TRBV2 to TRBJ1-2, with 12 bases fitting TRBD1. This CDR3 contains 16 residues. Germline lookup yields CDR1 SNHLY and CDR2 FYNNEI. V gave up 5 bases and J gave up 8 bases; unmatched junction bases: 12. The CDR3 DNA is TGTGCCAGCAGTTGGGGACCGGGACAGGGGGCAAGAGGCTACACCTTC. Its protein is CASSWGPGQGARGYTF.

This clone was observed a single time. The J gene is TRBJ2-7, the V gene TRBV19; no firm D call. This CDR3 comprises 16 residues. With 3 bases removed from V and 0 bases from J, the gap between germline ends came to 15 bases. Germline loops: CDR1 LNHDA, CDR2 SQIVND (reference sequence). This chain's CDR3 is CASSIDLTASSYEQYF. The CDR3 DNA reads as TGTGCCAGTAGTATTGATCTGACTGCGAGCTCCTACGAGCAGTACTTC.

This chain connects TRBV11-3 to TRBJ1-1; D remains unclear. Trimming shortened V by 5 bases and J by 11 bases, and 18 bases separated the two germline ends. The CDR3 totals 13 residues. CDR1 is SGHNT, CDR2 YENEEA, per germline. In nucleotides, the CDR3 is TGTGCCAGCAGCCCCGATGCTCGGGTAATGGCTTTCTTT. Protein product: CASSPDARVMAFF.

The chain recombines TRBV15 with TRBJ2-7; TRBD2 agrees at 8 bases. Germline V CDR1 and CDR2: LNHNV, YYDKDF (reference sequence). The CDR3 is 17 residues long. Trimming took 0 bases from V and 2 from J; bases not matched to a gene: 9. CDR3 amino acids: CATSRDLGAGDPYEQYF. CDR3 in DNA: TGTGCCACCAGCAGAGATTTAGGAGCGGGGGATCCCTACGAGCAGTACTTC.

V usage is TRBV5-4 and J usage is TRBJ1-4, with 10 bases matching TRBD1. In germline, CDR1 is SGHNT, CDR2 YYREEE (reference sequence). The CDR3 has 14 residues. Losses at the gene ends were 4 bases for V and 5 bases for J; bases not matched to a gene: 2. The CDR3 sequence is CASSTTGGNEKLFF. In DNA form, the CDR3 reads TGTGCCAGCAGCACGACAGGGGGCAATGAAAAACTGTTTTTT.

The gene calls are TRBV5-1 and TRBJ1-3; unclear D gene. This CDR3 contains 15 residues. The germline CDR1 and CDR2 sequences are SGHRS and YFSETQ. The V gene lost 2 bases and the J gene lost 0 bases, with 9 bases spanning the gap. The CDR3: CASSFAGFSGNTIYF. Written as DNA, the CDR3 is TGCGCCAGCAGCTTCGCCGGGTTCTCTGGAAACACCATATATTTT.

V and J are TRBV27 and TRBJ1-1, with 9 nucleotides matching TRBD1. CDR1 MNHEY and CDR2 SMNVEV come from the germline V gene (reference sequence). The CDR3 has 18 amino acids. V lost 6 bases, J lost 2 bases, and 16 bases stayed unmatched. In DNA, the CDR3 is TGTGCCAGCAGCCCGGGACAGGGTAATTATGGTACCAACACTGAAGCTTTCTTT. Protein product: CASSPGQGNYGTNTEAFF.

The rearrangement uses TRBV3-1 (or the pseudogene TRBV3-2) and TRBJ1-2; 7 bases are a match to TRBD1. Looked up from germline, CDR1 is LGHDT and CDR2 is YNNKEL (reference sequence). Trimming at V came to 4 bases and at J to 4 bases, leaving 3 bases not matched to a gene. The CDR3 runs to 13 residues. The CDR3 protein is CASSPRTGYGYTF. For the CDR3, the DNA is TGTGCCAGCAGCCCCCGGACAGGCTATGGCTACACCTTC.

This chain uses TRBV12-2 with TRBJ1-2; the D call TRBD1 from the table was never checked on the DNA. TRBV12-2 constitutes a pseudogene. This CDR3 is built from 19 residues. CDR3 residues: CASRSDLGPPGQDNYGYTF. CDR3 bases: TGTGCAAGTCGCTCCGATTTAGGGCCGCCGGGACAGGACAACTATGGCTACACCTTC.

The chain joins TRBV10-2 to TRBJ1-1; D is unresolved. Germline values: CDR1 WSHSY, CDR2 SAAADI. The CDR3 length is 12 residues. The germline V and J ends were trimmed by 5 bases and 1 base, with 5 bases remaining between them. CDR3 coding DNA: TGCGCCAGCAGTCTCAGGAACACTGAAGCTTTCTTT. Translation gives CASSLRNTEAFF.

Of note for this clone: Other DNA sequences in the sample encode the same CDR3. This sequence joins TRBV7-9 and TRBJ2-5; D might be TRBD2 (6 bases). V shed 2 bases and J shed 3 bases, with 7 bases lying between them. Looked up from germline, CDR1 is SEHNR and CDR2 is FQNEAQ (reference sequence). CDR3 length: 13 amino acids. The CDR3 nucleotides are TGTGCCAGCAGCTTATCGGGGGAAGAGACCCAGTACTTC. Translated: CASSLSGEETQYF.

J is TRBJ2-7 and V is TRBV7-2; 11 bases line up with TRBD2. Trimming took 5 bases from V and 2 from J; bases not matched to a gene: 8. The CDR3 is made up of 16 amino acids. CDR1 and CDR2 from the germline V gene are SGHTA and FQGNSA. This CDR3 is CASSPASGGYTYEQYF. The CDR3 DNA is TGTGCCAGCAGCCCAGCTAGCGGGGGGTACACCTACGAGCAGTACTTC.

CDR3 region: CASSPERGGYNSPLHF. The CDR3 region has the DNA TGCGCCAGCAGCCCCGAGAGAGGGGGCTATAATTCACCCCTCCACTTT. The rearrangement joins TRBV4-1 to TRBJ1-6; TRBD1 is a possible D gene (6 bases). The CDR3 runs to 16 residues. V shed 4 bases and J shed 3 bases, with 13 bases lying between them. Germline V gene sequence: CDR1 MGHRA, CDR2 YSYEKL.

CDR3 in amino acids: CASSHNFATTNEKLFF. CDR3 DNA sequence: TGTGCCAGCAGCCATAACTTTGCTACAACTAATGAAAAACTGTTTTTT. The chain is built from TRBV7-8 and TRBJ1-4; no clear D. V lost 5 bases and J lost 0, with 13 bases in between. The CDR3 is made up of 16 amino acids. Germline lookup yields CDR1 SGHVS and CDR2 FQNEAQ.

The chain employs TRBV25-1 and TRBJ1-1, with TRBD1 identical over 7 bases. Germline-derived CDR1 and CDR2 are MGHDK and SYGVNS. V was pared by 5 bases and J by 8 bases, with 5 bases of the junction left unmatched. The CDR3 length is 12 residues. The CDR3 loop is CASSKTGSEAFF. The CDR3 DNA reads TGTGCCAGCAGTAAGACAGGGTCAGAAGCTTTCTTT.

V gene TRBV2 combines with J gene TRBJ1-5, with 7 bases that match TRBD1. Germline assignment: CDR1 SNHLY and CDR2 FYNNEI. With V trimmed by 5 bases and J by 6 bases, 10 bases remained unmatched. The length of the CDR3 is 15 residues. In DNA, the CDR3 is TGTGCCAGCAGTTTCGACAGGGTGGCCGGTCAGCCCCAGCATTTT. Translated, it gives CASSFDRVAGQPQHF. Full variable domain (rest looked up from reference TRBV2 and TRBJ1-5): EPEVTQTPSHQVTQMGQEVILRCVPISNHLYFYWYRQILGQKVEFLVSFYNNEISEKSEIFDDQFSVERPDGSNFTLKIRSTKLEDSAMYFCASSFDRVAGQPQHFGDGTRLSIL.

This rearrangement joins TRBV11-2 to TRBJ1-1, with 7 bases aligning to TRBD1. The germline CDR1 and CDR2 sequences are SGHAT and FQNNGV. J was trimmed by 0 bases and V by 5 bases; bases with no gene match: 3. The CDR3 has 14 residues. DNA of the CDR3: TGTGCCAGCAGCGTGACAGGGTTGAACACTGAAGCTTTCTTT. Amino acids: CASSVTGLNTEAFF.

The chain uses TRBV6-4 and TRBJ2-3; D might be TRBD2 (5 bases). Trimming took 3 bases from V and 6 from J, leaving 10 bases between them. Germline V gives CDR1 MRHNA, CDR2 SNTAGT. This CDR3 contains 13 residues. CDR3 nucleotides: TGTGCCAGCAGTGATCACAGAGGGGATACGCAGTATTTT. Protein product: CASSDHRGDTQYF.

V and J are TRBV29-1 and TRBJ2-3; D perhaps matches TRBD2 (5 bases). Germline-derived CDR1 and CDR2 are SQVTM and ANQGSEA. The CDR3 covers 14 residues. Trimming removed 5 bases from V and 3 bases from J, with 15 bases in between. CDR3: CSVLRAPGTDTQYF. The CDR3 DNA reads as TGCAGCGTTCTCCGGGCCCCGGGGACAGATACGCAGTATTTT.

This sequence joins TRBV11-2 and TRBJ2-1, with a possible D match to TRBD1 (5 bases). Trimming took 5 bases from V and 8 from J, leaving 13 bases between them. There are 13 residues in the CDR3. Germline-derived CDR1 and CDR2 are SGHAT and FQNNGV. The CDR3 loop reads CASSLREFDEQFF. CDR3 in DNA: TGTGCCAGCAGCCTCAGGGAATTCGATGAGCAGTTCTTC.

V and J are TRBV25-1 and TRBJ1-6, with 8 bases fitting TRBD1. The CDR3 covers 14 residues. V trimming: 6 bases; J trimming: 9 bases; junction bases outside the gene matches: 7. Germline V gives CDR1 MGHDK, CDR2 SYGVNS. The CDR3 reads CASRTQGAFSPLHF. In DNA form, the CDR3 reads TGTGCCAGCAGAACCCAGGGGGCATTTTCACCCCTCCACTTT.